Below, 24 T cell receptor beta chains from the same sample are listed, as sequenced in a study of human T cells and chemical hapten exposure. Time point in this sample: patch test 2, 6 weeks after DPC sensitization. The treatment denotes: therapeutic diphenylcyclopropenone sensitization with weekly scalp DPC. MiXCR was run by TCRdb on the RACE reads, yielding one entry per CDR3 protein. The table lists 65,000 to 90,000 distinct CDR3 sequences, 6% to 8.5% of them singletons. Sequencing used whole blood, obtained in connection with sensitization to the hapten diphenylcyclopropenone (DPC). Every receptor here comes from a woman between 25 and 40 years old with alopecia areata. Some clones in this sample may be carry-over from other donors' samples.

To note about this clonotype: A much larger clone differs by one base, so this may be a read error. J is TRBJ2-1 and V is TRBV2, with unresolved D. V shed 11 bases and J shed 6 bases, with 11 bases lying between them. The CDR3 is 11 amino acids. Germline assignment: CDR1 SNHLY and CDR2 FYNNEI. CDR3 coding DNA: TGTGCCGGCTCTCGGACCAATGAGCAGTTCTTC. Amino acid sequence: CAGSRTNEQFF.

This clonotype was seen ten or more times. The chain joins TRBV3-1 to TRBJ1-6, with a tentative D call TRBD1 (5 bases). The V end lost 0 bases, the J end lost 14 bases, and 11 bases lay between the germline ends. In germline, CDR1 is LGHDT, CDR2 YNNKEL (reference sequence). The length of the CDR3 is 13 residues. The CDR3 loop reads CASSQDQGLALHF. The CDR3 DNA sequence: TGTGCCAGCAGCCAAGATCAGGGTTTAGCCCTCCACTTT.

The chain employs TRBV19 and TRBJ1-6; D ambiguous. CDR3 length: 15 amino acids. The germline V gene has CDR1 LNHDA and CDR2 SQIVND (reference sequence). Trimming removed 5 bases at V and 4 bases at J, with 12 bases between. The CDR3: CASSVMTTYNSPLHF. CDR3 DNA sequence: TGTGCCAGTAGTGTGATGACAACTTATAATTCACCCCTCCACTTT.

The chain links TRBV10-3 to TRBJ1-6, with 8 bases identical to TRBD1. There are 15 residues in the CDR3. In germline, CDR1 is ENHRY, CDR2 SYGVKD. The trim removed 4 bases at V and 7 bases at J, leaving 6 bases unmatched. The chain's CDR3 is CAISGGQGDNSPLHF. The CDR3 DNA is TGTGCCATCAGTGGTGGACAGGGCGACAATTCACCCCTCCACTTT.

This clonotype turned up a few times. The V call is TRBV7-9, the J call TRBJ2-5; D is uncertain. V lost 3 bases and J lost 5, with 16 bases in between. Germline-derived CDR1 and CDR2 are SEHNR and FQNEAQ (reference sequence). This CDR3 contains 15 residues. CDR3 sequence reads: CASSFRPTVGETQYF. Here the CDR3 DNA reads TGTGCCAGCAGCTTTCGGCCCACAGTGGGCGAGACCCAGTACTTC.

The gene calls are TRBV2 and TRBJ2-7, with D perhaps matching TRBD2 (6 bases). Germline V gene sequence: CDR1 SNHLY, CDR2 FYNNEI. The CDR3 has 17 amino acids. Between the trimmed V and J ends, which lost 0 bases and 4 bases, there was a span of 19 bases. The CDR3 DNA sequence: TGTGCCAGCAGTGAAGCGCTTAACCTACCGGAGGGATACGAGCAGTACTTC. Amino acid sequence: CASSEALNLPEGYEQYF.

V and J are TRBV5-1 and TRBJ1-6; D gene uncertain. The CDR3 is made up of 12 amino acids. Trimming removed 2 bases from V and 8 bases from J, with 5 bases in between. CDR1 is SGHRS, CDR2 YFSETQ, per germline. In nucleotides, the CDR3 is TGCGCCAGCAGCTTCGATGATTCACCCCTCCACTTT. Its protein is CASSFDDSPLHF.

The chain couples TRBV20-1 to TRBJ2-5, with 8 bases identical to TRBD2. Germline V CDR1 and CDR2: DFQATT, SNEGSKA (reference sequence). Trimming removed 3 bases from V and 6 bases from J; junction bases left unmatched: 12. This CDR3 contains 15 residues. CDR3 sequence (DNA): TGCAGTGCTAGTCCCTCCGGGGGGGGGGAAAAGACCCAGTACTTC. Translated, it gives CSASPSGGGEKTQYF.

The CDR3 sequence is CASSVPLAGGRWDTQYF. The CDR3 coding sequence is TGTGCCAGCAGCGTCCCACTAGCGGGGGGGCGATGGGATACGCAGTATTTT. The rearrangement joins TRBV11-2 to TRBJ2-3; 13 nucleotides line up with TRBD2. Germline assignment: CDR1 SGHAT and CDR2 FQNNGV. This CDR3 has 17 residues. Trimming at V came to 5 bases and at J to 6 bases, leaving 11 bases not matched to a gene.

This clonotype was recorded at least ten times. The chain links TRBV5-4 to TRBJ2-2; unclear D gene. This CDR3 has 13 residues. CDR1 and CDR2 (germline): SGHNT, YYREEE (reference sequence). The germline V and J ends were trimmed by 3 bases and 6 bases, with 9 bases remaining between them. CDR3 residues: CASSSQYAGELFF. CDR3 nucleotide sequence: TGTGCCAGCAGCTCGCAATATGCCGGGGAGCTGTTTTTT.

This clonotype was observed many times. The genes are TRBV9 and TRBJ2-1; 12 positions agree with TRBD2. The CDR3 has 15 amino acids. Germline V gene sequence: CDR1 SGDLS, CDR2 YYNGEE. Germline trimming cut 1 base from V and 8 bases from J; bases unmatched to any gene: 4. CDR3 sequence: CASSVNLAGGDEQFF. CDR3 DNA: TGTGCCAGCAGCGTAAATCTAGCGGGGGGGGATGAGCAGTTCTTC.

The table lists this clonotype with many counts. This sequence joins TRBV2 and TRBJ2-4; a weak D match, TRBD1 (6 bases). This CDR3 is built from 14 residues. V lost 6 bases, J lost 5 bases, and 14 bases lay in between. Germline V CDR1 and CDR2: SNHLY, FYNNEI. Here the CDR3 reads CASRLRGSENIQYF. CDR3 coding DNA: TGTGCCAGCAGATTGAGGGGGAGCGAAAACATTCAGTACTTC.

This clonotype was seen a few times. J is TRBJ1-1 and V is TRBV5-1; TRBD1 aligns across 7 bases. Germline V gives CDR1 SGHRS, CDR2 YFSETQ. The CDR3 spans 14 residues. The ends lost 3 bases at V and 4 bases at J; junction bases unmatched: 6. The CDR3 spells CASSSNRGLTEAFF. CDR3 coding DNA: TGCGCCAGCAGCTCGAACAGGGGCCTCACTGAAGCTTTCTTT.

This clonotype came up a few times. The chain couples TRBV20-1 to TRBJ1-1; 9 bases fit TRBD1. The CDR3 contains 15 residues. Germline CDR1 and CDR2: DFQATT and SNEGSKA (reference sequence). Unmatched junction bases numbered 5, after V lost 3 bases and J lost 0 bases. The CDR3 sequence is CSASGDRVMNTEAFF. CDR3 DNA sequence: TGCAGTGCTAGCGGGGACAGGGTAATGAACACTGAAGCTTTCTTT.

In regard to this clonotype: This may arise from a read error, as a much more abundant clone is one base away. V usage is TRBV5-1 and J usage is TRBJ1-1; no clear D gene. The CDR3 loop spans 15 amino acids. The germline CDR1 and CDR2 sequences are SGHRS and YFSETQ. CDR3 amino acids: CASSLGGRVNTKAFF. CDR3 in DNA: TGCGCCAGCAGCTTGGGTGGCCGAGTTAACACTAAAGCTTTCTTT.

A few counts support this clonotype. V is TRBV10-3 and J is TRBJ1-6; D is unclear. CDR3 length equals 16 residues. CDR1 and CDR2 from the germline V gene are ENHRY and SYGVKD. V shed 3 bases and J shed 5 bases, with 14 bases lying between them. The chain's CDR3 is CAISDAPALNNSPLHF. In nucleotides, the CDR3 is TGTGCCATCAGTGATGCGCCGGCCTTAAATAATTCACCCCTCCACTTT.

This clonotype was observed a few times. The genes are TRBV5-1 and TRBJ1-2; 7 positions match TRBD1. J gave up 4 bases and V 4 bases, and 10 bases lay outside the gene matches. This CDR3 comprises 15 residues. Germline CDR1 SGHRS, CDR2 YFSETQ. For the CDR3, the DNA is TGCGCCAGCAGCATCCGGGACAGCCCTGGCTATGGCTACACCTTC. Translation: CASSIRDSPGYGYTF.

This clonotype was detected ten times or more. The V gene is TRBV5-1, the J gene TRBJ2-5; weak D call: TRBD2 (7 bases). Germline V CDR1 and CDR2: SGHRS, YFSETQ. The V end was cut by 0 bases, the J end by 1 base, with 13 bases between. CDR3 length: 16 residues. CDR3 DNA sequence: TGCGCCAGCAGCTTGGCCCCCCGGGGGGCCCAAGAGACCCAGTACTTC. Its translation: CASSLAPRGAQETQYF.

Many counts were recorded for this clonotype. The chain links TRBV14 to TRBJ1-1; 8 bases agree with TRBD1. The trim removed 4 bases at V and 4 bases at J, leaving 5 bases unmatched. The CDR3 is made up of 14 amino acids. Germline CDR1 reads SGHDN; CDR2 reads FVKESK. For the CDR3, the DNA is TGTGCCAGCAGCCTATTAACAGGGGGCACTGAAGCTTTCTTT. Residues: CASSLLTGGTEAFF.

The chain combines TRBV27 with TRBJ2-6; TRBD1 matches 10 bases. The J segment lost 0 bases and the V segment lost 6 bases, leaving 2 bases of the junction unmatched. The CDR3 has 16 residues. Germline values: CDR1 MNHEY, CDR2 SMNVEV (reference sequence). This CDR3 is CASRGTGASGANVLTF. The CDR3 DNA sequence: TGTGCCAGCAGGGGGACAGGGGCCTCTGGGGCCAACGTCCTGACTTTC.

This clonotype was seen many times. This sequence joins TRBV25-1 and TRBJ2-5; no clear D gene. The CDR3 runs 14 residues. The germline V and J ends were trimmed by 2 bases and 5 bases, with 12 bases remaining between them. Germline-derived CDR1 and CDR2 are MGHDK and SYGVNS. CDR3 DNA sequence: TGTGCCAGCAGTGAAGCGGTTTCATGGGAGACCCAGTACTTC. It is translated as CASSEAVSWETQYF. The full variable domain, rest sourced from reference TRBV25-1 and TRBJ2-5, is EADIYQTPRYLVIGTGKKITLECSQTMGHDKMYWYQQDPGMELHLIHYSYGVNSTEKGDLSSESTVSRIRTEHFPLTLESARPSHTSQYLCASSEAVSWETQYFGPGTRLLVL.

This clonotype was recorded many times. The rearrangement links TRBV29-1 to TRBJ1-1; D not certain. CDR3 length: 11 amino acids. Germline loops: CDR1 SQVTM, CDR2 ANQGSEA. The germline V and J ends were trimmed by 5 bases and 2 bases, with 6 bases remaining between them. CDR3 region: CSVQANTEAFF. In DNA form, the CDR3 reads TGCAGCGTTCAAGCCAACACTGAAGCTTTCTTT.

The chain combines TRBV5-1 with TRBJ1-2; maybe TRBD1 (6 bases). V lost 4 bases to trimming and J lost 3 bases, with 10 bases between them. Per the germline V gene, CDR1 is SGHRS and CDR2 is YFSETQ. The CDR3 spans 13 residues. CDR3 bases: TGCGCCAGCAGCCAACAGGGAGACTATGGCTACACCTTC. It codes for CASSQQGDYGYTF.

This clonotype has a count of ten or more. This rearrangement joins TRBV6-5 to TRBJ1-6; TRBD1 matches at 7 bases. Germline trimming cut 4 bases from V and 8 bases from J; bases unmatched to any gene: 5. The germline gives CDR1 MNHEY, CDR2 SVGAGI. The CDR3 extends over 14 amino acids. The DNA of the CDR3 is TGTGCCAGCAGTTCGACAGGGCTAGATTCACCCCTCCACTTT. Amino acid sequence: CASSSTGLDSPLHF.